This T cell receptor beta chain was sequenced in a study of blood T cells in healthy people across ages (dated by TCRdb to 2014 to 2015). Broadly, across the study: Template switching captured roughly one uniquely barcoded TCR beta cDNA molecule per two T cells in model experiments. To track age-related changes in TCR beta repertoire diversity, the study relied on deep sequencing normalized with unique cDNA molecular identifiers. Donors of different ages were randomly distributed across sequencing lanes to avoid experimental bias. Donors were grouped into four age groups: young (average 16 years), middle-aged (around 39), aged (62) and long-lived (approximately 81). For two donors (one aged 18 to 29 and one aged 80 or older), the study analyzed two additional independent replicas of 1 million unique cDNA reads from the same blood draw. General study outcomes and caveats: Conclusive comparison of naive and antigen-experienced compartments was prevented by the profiling of bulk unsorted PBMCs. As age increased, observed TCR beta diversity per million T cells dropped in a roughly linear way, and a significant reduction was already evident by age 40. Observed TCR beta diversity correlated strongly with the percentage of naive T cells measured by flow cytometry. Compared with the aged group, more naive CD4+ T cells, fewer expanded clones and increased TCR diversity were shown by the long-lived group, suggesting age selection. Because the CMV infection status of the donors was unknown, age-related changes in expanded clonotypes may potentially have been confounded. Estimates of total diversity based on one million sequenced T cells were regarded as lower bounds and as underestimates.

Libraries were constructed by 5' RACE. TCRdb lists the instrument as Illumina HiSeq 2500. The second PCR ran for roughly 7 to 11 cycles and used a J-beta primer mix along with a sample-barcoded 5' primer. Each TCR beta cDNA molecule received a unique molecular identifier from a template-switch 5' adaptor carrying 12 random nucleotides. Each sample yielded at least 3 million CDR3-containing paired-end reads. The Mint cDNA synthesis kit, primed by a TRBC-specific oligonucleotide, was used to synthesize first-strand cDNA from all RNA. Following uracil-DNA glycosylase treatment, a first 18-cycle PCR with universal primers M1SS and BC2_uni_R was performed on all cDNA. On the study's bioinformatics: Each sample was normalized by randomly selecting 1 million high-quality reads, each carrying a distinct molecular identifier. Reads with shared molecular identifiers were discarded instead of being binned into consensus sequences. CDR3 identification, clonotype clustering and error correction used MiTCR with a Q25 quality threshold and the strictest error-elimination algorithm. A nonparametric unseen species model with Euler transformation was used to estimate lower-bound total TCR beta diversity. In-frame beta chains were kept once TCRdb had trimmed the public reads at Q25 with fastp and called clones with MiXCR. CDR3 protein duplicates are merged, each entry listing the most common genes and DNA. These V and J calls rely on TCRdb rather than the paper's analysis. The sample includes roughly 500,000 distinct CDR3 sequences, with roughly a quarter observed a single time. The ten biggest clones cover approximately 17% of the sample.

The 39 donors, aged about 6 to 100 years, were systemically healthy Caucasian individuals from Russia. Around 10 milliliters of peripheral blood were drawn from each donor into EDTA-treated Vacutainer tubes. Ficoll-Paque density-gradient centrifugation was used to isolate PBMCs, with at least 7 million per sample. Total RNA, at least 6 micrograms per sample, was extracted from PBMCs with Trizol reagent. For every donor, an aliquot of PBMCs went through flow cytometry to measure the percentages of naive CD45RAhigh/CD27high T cells. The CDR3 goes from the cysteine to the phenylalanine over 11 residues. The only DNA kept is the CDR3, 33 bases in frame from the first base. The junction shows trimming of 5 bases on V and 1 base on J, plus 5 bases between the germline ends. CDR1 and CDR2, looked up from the germline V gene (reference sequence), are DFQATT and SNEGSKA. On this clonotype: Its recognized antigen is unknown. The record has no base qualities; no much larger clone is one base away.

This chain joins TRBV20-1 to TRBJ2-5, with the D gene uncertain. Material for sequencing was blood. The TCR was taken from a woman in her seventies in good health. The DNA reads as follows: TGCAGTGCTGACTTCCAAGAGACCCAGTACTTC. Its protein product is CSADFQETQYF.